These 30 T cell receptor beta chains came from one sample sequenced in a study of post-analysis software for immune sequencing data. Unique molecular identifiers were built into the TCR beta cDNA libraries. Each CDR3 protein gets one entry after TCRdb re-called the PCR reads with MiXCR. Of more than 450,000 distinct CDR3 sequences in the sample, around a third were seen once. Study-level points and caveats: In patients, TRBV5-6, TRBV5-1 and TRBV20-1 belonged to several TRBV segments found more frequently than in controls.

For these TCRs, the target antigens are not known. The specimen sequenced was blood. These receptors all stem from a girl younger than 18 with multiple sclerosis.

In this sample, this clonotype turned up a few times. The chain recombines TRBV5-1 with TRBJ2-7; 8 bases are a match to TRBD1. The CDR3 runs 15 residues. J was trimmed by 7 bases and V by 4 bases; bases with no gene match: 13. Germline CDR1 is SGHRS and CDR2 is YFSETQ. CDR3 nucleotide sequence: TGCGCCAGCAGCCGAGCGACAGGGGAAGTGGGAGAGCAGTACTTC. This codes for CASSRATGEVGEQYF. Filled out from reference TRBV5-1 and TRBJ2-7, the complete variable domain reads KAGVTQTPRYLIKTRGQQVTLSCSPISGHRSVSWYQQTPGQGLQFLFEYFSETQRNKGNFPGRFSGRQFSNSRSEMNVSTLELGDSALYLCASSRATGEVGEQYFGPGTRLTVT.

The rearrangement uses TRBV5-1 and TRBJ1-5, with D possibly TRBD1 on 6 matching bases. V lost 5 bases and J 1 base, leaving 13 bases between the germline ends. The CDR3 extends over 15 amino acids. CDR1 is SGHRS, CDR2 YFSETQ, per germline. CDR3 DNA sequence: TGCGCCAGCAGACCGGAGGGGGGGAGCAATCAGCCCCAGCATTTT. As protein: CASRPEGGSNQPQHF.

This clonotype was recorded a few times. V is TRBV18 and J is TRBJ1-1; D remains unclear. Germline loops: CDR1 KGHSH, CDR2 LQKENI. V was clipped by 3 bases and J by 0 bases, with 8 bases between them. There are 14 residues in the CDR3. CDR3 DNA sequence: TGTGCCAGCTCACCGAGGAGGCTGAACACTGAAGCTTTCTTT. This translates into CASSPRRLNTEAFF.

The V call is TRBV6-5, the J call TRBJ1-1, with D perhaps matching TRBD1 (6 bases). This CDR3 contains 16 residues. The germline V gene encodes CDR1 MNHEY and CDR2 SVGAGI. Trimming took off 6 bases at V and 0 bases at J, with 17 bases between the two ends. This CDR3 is CASSDGQRRVNTEAFF. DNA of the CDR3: TGTGCCAGCAGCGACGGACAGCGCCGCGTGAACACTGAAGCTTTCTTT.

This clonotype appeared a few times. CDR3 residues: CASSAPGTSGYYNEQFF. As DNA, the CDR3 is TGTGCCAGCAGTGCCCCCGGGACTAGCGGTTACTACAATGAGCAGTTCTTC. The chain employs TRBV6-1 and TRBJ2-1, with 11 bases matching TRBD2. V shed 4 bases and J 3 bases; nucleotides not matched to a gene: 8. Germline-derived CDR1 and CDR2 are MNHNS and SASEGT. The CDR3 runs 17 residues.

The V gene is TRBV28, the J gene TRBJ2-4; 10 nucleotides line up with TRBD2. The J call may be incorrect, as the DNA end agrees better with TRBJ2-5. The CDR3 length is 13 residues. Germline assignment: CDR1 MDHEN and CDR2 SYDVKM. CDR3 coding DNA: TGTGCCAGCATGAGTAGCGGGGGGGAGACCCAGTACTTC. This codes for CASMSSGGETQYF.

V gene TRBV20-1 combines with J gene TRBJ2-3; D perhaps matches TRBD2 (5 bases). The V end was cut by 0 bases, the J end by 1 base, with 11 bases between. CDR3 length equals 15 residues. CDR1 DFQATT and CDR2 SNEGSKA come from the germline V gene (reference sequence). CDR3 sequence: CSAREGVIGTDTQYF. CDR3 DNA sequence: TGCAGTGCTAGAGAGGGAGTGATCGGCACAGATACGCAGTATTTT.

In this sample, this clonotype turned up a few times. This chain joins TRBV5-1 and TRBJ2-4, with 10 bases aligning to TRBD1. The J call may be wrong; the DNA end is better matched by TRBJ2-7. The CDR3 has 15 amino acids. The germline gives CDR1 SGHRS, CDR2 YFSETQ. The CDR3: CASSPAGTGAYEQYF. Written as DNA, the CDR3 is TGCGCCAGCAGCCCGGCCGGGACAGGGGCCTACGAGCAGTACTTC.

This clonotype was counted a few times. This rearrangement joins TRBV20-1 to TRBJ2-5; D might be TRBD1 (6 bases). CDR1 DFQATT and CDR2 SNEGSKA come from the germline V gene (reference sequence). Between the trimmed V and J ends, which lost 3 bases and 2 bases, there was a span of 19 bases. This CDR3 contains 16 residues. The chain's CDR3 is CSARDDRGQRQETQYF. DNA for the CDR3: TGCAGTGCTAGGGACGATAGAGGACAGCGTCAAGAGACCCAGTACTTC.

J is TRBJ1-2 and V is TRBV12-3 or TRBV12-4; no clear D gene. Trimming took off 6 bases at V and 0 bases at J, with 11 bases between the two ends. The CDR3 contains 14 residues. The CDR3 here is CASSPSSANYGYTF. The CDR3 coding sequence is TGTGCCAGCAGCCCCAGTTCAGCTAACTATGGCTACACCTTC.

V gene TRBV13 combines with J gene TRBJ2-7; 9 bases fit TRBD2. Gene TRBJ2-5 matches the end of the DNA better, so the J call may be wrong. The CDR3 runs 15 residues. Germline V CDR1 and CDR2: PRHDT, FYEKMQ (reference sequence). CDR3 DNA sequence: TGTGCCAGCAGCGGTGGCGGGGGGGCGGAGGAGACCCAGTACTTC. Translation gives CASSGGGGAEETQYF.

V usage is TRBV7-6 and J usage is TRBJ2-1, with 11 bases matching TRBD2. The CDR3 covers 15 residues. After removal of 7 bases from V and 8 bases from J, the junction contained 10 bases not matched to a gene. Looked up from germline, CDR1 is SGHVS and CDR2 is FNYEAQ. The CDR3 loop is CASNSGGAFVHEQFF. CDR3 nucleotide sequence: TGTGCCAGCAATAGCGGGGGGGCCTTCGTCCATGAGCAGTTCTTC.

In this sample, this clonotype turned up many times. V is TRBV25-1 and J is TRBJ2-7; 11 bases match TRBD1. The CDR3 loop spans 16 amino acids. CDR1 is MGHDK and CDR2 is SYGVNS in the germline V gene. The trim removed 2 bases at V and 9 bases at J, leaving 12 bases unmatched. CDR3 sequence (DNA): TGTGCCAGCAGTGAAGAGGGGGGACAGGGGGATCGCGGGCAGTACTTC. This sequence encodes CASSEEGGQGDRGQYF.

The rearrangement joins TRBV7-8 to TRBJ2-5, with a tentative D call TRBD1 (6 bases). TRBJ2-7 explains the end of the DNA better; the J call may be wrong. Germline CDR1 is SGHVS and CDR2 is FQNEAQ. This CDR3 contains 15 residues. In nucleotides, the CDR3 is TGTGCCAGCAGCTTAGGTCCGGGCCAAGGGGGCGAGCAGTACTTC. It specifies CASSLGPGQGGEQYF.

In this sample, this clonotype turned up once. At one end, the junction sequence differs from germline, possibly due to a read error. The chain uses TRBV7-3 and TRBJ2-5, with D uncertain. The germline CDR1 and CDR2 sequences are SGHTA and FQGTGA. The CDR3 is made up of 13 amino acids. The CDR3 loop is CASGLNHELEQYF. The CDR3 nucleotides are TGTGCCAGCGGCTTAAACCACGAGCTGGAGCAGTACTTC.

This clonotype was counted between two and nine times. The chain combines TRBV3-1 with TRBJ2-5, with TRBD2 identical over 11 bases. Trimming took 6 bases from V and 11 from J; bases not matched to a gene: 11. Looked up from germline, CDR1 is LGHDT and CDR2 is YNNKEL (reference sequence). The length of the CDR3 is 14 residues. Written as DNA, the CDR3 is TGTGCCAGCAGTCATAGCGGGGGGGCGCGTGAGCAGTACTTC. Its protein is CASSHSGGAREQYF.

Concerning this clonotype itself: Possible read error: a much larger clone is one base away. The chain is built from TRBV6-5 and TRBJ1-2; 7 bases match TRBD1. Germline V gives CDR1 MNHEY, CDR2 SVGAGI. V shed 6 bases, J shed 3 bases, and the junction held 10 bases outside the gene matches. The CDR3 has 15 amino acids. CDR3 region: CASRGTGTEDYGYTF. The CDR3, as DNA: TGTGCCAGCAGGGGTACCGGGACAGAAGACTATGGCTACACCTTC.

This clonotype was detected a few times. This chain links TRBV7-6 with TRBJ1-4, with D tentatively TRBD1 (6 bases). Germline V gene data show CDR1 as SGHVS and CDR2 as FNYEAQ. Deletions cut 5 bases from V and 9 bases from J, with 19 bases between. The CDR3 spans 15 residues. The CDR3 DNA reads TGTGCCAGCAGCGCCCACAGGGAAGAAGCAAAAAAACTGTTTTTT. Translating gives CASSAHREEAKKLFF.

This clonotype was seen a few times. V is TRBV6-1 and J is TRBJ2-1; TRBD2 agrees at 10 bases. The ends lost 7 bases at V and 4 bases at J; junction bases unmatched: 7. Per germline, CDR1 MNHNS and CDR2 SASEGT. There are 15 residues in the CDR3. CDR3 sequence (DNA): TGTGCCAGCATGAGGAGGACTAGCGGTTACAATGAGCAGTTCTTC. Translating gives CASMRRTSGYNEQFF.

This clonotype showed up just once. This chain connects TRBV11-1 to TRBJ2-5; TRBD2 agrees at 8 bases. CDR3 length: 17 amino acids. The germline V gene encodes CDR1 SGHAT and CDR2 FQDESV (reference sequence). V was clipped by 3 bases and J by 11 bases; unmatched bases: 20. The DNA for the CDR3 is TGTGCCAGCAGCTTCGGGGGGGCCACTTCCTCCTACAATGAGCAGTACTTC. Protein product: CASSFGGATSSYNEQYF.

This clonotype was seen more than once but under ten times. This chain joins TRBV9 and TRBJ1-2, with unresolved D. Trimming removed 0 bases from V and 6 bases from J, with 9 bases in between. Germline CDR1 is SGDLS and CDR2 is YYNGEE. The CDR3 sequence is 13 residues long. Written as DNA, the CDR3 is TGTGCCAGCAGCGTAGAGGGATCGGATGGCTACACCTTC. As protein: CASSVEGSDGYTF.

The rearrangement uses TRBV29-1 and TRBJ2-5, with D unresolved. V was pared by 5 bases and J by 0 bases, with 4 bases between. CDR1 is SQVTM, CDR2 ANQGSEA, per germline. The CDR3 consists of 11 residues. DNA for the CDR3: TGCAGCGTTCGCTACCAAGAGACCCAGTACTTC. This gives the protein CSVRYQETQYF.

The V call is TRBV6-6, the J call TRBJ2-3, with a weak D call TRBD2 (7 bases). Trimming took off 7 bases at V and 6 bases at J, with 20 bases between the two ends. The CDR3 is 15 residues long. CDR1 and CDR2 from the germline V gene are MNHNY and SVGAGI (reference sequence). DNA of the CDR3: TGTGCCAGCATACGGGGGGCTCCAGGGCGGGATACGCAGTATTTT. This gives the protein CASIRGAPGRDTQYF.

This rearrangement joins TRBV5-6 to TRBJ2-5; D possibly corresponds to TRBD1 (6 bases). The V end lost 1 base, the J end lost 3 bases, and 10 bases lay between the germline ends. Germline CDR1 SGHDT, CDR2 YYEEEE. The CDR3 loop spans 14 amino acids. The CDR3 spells CASSLSRQEETQYF. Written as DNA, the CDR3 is TGTGCCAGCAGCTTGAGTCGACAGGAAGAGACCCAGTACTTC.

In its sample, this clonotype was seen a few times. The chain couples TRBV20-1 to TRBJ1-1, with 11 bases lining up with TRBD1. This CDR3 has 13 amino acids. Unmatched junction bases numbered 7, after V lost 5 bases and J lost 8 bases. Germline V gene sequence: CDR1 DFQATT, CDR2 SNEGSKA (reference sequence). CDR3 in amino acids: CSAHRDRGIEAFF. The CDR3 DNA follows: TGCAGTGCTCACCGGGACAGGGGGATCGAAGCTTTCTTT.

The CDR3 nucleotides read TGTGCCAGCAGCTTAGATGCCCCCGCTTTTACAGATACGCAGTATTTT. This encodes CASSLDAPAFTDTQYF. This chain uses TRBV11-2 with TRBJ2-3; D is ambiguous. Trimming cost V 0 bases and J 3 bases, with 13 bases left between them. There are 16 residues in the CDR3. Germline CDR1 is SGHAT and CDR2 is FQNNGV.

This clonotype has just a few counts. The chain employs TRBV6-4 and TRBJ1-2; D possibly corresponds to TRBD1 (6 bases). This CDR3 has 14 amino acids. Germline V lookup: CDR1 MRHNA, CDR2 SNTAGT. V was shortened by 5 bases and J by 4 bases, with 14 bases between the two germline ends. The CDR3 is CASSPTGIGYGYTF. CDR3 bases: TGTGCCAGCAGTCCCACAGGGATCGGCTATGGCTACACCTTC.

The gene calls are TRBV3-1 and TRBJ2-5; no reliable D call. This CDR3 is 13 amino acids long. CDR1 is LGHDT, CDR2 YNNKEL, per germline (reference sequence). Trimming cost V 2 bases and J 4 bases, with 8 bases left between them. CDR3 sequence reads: CASSQNGRETQYF. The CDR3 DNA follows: TGTGCCAGCAGCCAAAACGGCAGAGAGACCCAGTACTTC.

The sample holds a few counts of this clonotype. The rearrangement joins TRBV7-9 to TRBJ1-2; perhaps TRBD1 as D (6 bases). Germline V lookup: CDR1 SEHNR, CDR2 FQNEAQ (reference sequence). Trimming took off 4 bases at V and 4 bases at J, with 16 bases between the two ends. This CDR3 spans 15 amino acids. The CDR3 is CASSSQDRSRYGYTF. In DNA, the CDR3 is TGTGCCAGCAGCTCACAGGACAGAAGCCGCTATGGCTACACCTTC.

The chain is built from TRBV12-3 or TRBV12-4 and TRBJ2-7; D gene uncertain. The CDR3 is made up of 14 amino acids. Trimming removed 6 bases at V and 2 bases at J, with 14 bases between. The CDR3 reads CASRLRACTYEQYF. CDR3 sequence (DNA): TGTGCCAGCAGGCTCCGGGCCTGTACCTACGAGCAGTACTTC.